This T cell receptor beta chain was documented in a study of CD8 T cells in ankylosing spondylitis listed by TCRdb under 2017. For the wider study: The study set out to find disease-linked TCR variants by profiling T cell receptor beta repertoires in ankylosing spondylitis patients and healthy donors. The full study cohort comprised approximately 23 ankylosing spondylitis patients and over 95 healthy donors. Peripheral blood was sampled, and synovial fluid was additionally collected from ankylosing spondylitis patients.

What the research found in general, with its limitations: A TCR beta motif of seven or eight highly homologous amino acid variants appeared characteristic of blood from ankylosing spondylitis patients. According to the report, matched synovial fluid samples from ankylosing spondylitis patients were significantly enriched for the disease-linked clones. A CD8+ phenotype was shown by the disease-linked clones, which were found at relatively low frequencies in peripheral blood. Some motif variants had previously been reported in the synovial fluid and blood of reactive arthritis patients, which suggests shared mechanisms of disease initiation.

This sample was sequenced with an Illumina HiSeq 2500. TCR beta libraries were prepared by quantitative 5'-RACE with molecular barcodes. In the paper's pipeline: A new computational method, built on a probabilistic model of VDJ rearrangement, was used to identify disease-linked TCR variants. TCRdb reanalyzed the raw reads on its own, using fastp at Q25 for trimming and MiXCR for clone calling, and kept in-frame beta chains. Every distinct CDR3 protein forms one entry, paired with its most common genes and DNA. The V and J calls reflect TCRdb's pipeline rather than the authors' work. This sample is represented by fewer than 550,000 distinct CDR3 sequences; about 5% of them were singletons. The ten largest make up around 3.4% of the sample. This clonotype was seen repeatedly, ten times or more. Its binding antigen is unknown. No base quality information exists; no much larger clone differs at one position.

From the cysteine through the phenylalanine, the CDR3 covers 15 amino acids. CDR3 DNA is the only sequence kept; it has 45 bases, read in frame from the first base. CDR1 and CDR2, looked up from the germline V gene, are LGHNA and YNFKEQ. For this chain, trimming is 2 bases at the V end and 6 bases at the J end, and the number of junction bases without a gene match is 7. This TCR derives from a male donor with ankylosing spondylitis. The sample consisted of blood, either unsorted or a sorted T cell fraction (not recorded which). This chain is built from TRBV4-2 and TRBJ2-1; 7 middle bases align to TRBD2. CDR3 reads: CASSQRLADPNEQFF. The nucleotides read TGTGCCAGCAGCCAACGACTAGCTGATCCCAATGAGCAGTTCTTC.